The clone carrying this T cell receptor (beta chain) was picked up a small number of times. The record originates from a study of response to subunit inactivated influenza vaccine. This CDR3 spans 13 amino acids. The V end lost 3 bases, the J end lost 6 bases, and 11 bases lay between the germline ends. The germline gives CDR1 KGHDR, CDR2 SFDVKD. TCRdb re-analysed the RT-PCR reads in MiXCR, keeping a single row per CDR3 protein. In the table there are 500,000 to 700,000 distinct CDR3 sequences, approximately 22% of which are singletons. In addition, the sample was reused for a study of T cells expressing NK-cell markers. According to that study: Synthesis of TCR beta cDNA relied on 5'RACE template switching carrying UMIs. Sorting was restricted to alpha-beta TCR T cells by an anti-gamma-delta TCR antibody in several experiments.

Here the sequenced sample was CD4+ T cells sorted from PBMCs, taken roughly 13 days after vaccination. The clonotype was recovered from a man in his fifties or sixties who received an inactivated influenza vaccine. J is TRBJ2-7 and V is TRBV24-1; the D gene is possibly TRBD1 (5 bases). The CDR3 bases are TGTGCCACCAGTGATGAGACAGCCTCCGAGCAGTACTTC. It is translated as CATSDETASEQYF.